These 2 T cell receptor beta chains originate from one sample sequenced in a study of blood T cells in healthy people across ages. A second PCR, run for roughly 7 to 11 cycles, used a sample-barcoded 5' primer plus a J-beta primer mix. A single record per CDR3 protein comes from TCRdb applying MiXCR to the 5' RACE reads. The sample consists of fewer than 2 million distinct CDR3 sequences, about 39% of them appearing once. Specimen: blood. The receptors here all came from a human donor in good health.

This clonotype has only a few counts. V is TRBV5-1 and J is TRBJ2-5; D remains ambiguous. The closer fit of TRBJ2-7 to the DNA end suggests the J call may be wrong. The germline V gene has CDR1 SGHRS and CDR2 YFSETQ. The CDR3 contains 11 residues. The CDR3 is CASSFNHEQYF. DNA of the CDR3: TGCGCCAGCAGCTTTAACCACGAGCAGTACTTC.

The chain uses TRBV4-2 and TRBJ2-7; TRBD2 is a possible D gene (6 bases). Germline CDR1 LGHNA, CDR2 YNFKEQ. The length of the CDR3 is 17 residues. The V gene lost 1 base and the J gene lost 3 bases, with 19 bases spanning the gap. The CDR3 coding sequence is TGTGCCAGCAGCCAAGGATCTCCAGGACTAAGAAACTACGAGCAGTACTTC. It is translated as CASSQGSPGLRNYEQYF.